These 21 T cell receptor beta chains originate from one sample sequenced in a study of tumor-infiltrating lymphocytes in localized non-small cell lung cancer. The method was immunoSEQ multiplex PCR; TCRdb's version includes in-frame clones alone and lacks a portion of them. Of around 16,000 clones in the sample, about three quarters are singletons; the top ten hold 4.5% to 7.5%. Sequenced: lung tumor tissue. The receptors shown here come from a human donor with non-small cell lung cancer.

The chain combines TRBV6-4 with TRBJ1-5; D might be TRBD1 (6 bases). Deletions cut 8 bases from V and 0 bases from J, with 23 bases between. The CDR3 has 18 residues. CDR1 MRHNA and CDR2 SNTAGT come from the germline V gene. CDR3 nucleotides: TGTGCCAGCTCCGGCCAACCTGCCGGGACATATAGCAATCAGCCCCAGCATTTT. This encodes CASSGQPAGTYSNQPQHF.

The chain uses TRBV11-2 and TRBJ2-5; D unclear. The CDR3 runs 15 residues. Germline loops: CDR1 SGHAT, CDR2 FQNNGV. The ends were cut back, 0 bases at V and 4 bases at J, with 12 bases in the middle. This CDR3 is CASSLDWAIPETQYF. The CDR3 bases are TGTGCCAGCAGCTTAGATTGGGCAATTCCAGAGACCCAGTACTTC.

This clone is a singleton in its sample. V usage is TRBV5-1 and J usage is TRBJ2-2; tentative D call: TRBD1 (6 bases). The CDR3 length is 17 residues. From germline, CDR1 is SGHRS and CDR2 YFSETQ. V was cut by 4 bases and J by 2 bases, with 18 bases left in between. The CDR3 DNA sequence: TGCGCCAGCAGCCCGAGGGCTGGGGGCCCTAACACCGGGGAGCTGTTTTTT. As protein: CASSPRAGGPNTGELFF. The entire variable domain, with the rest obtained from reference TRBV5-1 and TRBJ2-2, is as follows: KAGVTQTPRYLIKTRGQQVTLSCSPISGHRSVSWYQQTPGQGLQFLFEYFSETQRNKGNFPGRFSGRQFSNSRSEMNVSTLELGDSALYLCASSPRAGGPNTGELFFGEGSRLTVL.

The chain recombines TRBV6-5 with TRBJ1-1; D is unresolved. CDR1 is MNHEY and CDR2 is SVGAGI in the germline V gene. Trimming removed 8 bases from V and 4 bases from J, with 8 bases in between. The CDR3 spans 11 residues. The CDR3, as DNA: TGTGCCAGCTGGATTAGCACTGAAGCTTTCTTT. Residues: CASWISTEAFF.

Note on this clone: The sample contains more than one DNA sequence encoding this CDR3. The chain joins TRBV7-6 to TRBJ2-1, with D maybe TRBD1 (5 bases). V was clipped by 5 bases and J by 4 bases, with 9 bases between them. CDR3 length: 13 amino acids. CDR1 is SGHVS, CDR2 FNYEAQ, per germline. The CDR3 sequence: CASSPRQYNEQFF. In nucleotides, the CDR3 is TGTGCCAGCAGCCCCCGACAGTACAATGAGCAGTTCTTC.

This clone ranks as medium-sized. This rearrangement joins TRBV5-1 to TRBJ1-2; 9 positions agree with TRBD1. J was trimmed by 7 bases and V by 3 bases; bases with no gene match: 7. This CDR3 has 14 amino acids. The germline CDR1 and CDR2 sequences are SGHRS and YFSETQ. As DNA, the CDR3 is TGCGCCAGCAGCTGGACAGGGGCGAGAGGTGGCTACACCTTC. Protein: CASSWTGARGGYTF.

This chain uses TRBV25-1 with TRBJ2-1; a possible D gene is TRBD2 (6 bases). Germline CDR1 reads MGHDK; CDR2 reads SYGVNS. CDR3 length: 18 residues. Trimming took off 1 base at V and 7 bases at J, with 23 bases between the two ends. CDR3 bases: TGTGCCAGCAGTGAATTGGAACTAGCCCTTCCACGGTATAATGAGCAGTTCTTC. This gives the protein CASSELELALPRYNEQFF.

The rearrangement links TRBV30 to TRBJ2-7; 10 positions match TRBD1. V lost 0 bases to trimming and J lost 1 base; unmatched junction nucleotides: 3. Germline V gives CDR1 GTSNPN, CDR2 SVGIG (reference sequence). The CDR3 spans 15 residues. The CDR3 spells CAWSVRDRGSYEQYF. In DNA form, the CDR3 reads TGTGCCTGGAGTGTACGGGACAGGGGTTCCTACGAGCAGTACTTC.

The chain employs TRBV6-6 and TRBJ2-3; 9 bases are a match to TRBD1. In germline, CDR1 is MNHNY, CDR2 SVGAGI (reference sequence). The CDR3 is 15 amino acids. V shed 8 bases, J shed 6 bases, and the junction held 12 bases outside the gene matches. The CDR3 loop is CASRTNGQGSDTQYF. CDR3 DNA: TGTGCCAGCCGGACAAACGGACAGGGGTCTGATACGCAGTATTTT.

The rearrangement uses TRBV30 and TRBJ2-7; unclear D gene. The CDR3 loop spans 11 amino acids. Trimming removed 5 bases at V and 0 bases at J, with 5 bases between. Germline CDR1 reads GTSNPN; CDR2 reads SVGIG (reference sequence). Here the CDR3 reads CAWGDSYEQYF. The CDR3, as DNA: TGTGCCTGGGGCGACTCCTACGAGCAGTACTTC.

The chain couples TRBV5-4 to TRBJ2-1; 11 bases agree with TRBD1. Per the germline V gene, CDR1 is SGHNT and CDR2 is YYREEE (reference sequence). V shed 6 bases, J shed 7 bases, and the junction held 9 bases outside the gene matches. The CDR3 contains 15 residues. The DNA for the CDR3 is TGTGCCAGCACCTCCTGGGACAGGGGGAGTAATGAGCAGTTCTTC. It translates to CASTSWDRGSNEQFF.

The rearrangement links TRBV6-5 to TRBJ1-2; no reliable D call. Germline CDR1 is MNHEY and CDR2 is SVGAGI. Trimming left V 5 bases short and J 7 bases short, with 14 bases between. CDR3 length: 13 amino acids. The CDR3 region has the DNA TGTGCCAGCAGTCAACATGGGTCGGGTGGCTACACCTTC. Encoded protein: CASSQHGSGGYTF.

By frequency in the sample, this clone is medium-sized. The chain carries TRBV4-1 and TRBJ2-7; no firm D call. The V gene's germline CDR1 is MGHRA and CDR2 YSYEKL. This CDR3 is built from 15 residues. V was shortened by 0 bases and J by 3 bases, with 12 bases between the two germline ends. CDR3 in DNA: TGCGCCAGCAGCCAAGATCGCGGTAGCTTCTACGAGCAGTACTTC. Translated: CASSQDRGSFYEQYF.

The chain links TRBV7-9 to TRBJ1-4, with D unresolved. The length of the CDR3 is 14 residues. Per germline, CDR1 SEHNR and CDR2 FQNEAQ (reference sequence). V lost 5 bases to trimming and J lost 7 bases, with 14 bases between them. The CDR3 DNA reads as TGTGCCAGCAGCAGAGCAGGTGTGGCTGAAAAACTGTTTTTT. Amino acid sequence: CASSRAGVAEKLFF.

This CDR3 is CASSHGGSNTEAFF. Here the CDR3 DNA reads TGTGCCAGCAGCCACGGGGGATCGAACACTGAAGCTTTCTTT. V is TRBV7-2 and J is TRBJ1-1, with D maybe TRBD1 (5 bases). The CDR3 is 14 residues long. Looked up from germline, CDR1 is SGHTA and CDR2 is FQGNSA. V lost 5 bases, J lost 1 base, and 11 bases lay in between.

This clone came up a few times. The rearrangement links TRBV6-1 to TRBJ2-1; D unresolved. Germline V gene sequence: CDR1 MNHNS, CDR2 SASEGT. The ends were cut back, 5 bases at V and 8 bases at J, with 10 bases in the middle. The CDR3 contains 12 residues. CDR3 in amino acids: CASSLRPDEQFF. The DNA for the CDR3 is TGTGCCAGCAGTCTGCGCCCGGATGAGCAGTTCTTC.

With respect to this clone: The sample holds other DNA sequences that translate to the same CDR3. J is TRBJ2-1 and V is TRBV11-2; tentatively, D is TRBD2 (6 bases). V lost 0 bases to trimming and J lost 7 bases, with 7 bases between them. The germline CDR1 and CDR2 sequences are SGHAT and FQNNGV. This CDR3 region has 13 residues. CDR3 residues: CASSLDRGNEQFF. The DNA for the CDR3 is TGTGCCAGCAGCTTAGATCGGGGGAATGAGCAGTTCTTC.

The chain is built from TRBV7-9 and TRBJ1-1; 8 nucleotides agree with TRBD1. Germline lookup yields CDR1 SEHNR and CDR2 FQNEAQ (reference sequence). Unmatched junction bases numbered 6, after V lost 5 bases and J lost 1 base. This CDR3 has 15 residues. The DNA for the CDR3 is TGTGCCAGCAGCGCCCGACAGGGGCCGAACACTGAAGCTTTCTTT. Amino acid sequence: CASSARQGPNTEAFF.

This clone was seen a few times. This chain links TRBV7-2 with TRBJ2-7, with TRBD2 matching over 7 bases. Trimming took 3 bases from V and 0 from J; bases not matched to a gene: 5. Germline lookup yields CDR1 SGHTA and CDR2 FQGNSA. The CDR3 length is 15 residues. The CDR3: CASSFSGGLSYEQYF. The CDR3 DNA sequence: TGTGCCAGCAGCTTCTCGGGAGGCCTCTCCTACGAGCAGTACTTC.

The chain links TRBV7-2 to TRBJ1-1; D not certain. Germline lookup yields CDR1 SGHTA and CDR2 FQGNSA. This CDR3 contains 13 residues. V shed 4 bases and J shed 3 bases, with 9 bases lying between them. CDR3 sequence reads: CASSSTPYTEAFF. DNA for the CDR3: TGTGCCAGCAGCTCGACACCCTACACTGAAGCTTTCTTT.

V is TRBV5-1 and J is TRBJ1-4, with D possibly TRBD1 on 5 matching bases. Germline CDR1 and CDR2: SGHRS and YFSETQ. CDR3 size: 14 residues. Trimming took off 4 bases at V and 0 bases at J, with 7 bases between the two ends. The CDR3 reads CASSQGATNEKLFF. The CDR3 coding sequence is TGCGCCAGCAGCCAGGGTGCAACTAATGAAAAACTGTTTTTT.